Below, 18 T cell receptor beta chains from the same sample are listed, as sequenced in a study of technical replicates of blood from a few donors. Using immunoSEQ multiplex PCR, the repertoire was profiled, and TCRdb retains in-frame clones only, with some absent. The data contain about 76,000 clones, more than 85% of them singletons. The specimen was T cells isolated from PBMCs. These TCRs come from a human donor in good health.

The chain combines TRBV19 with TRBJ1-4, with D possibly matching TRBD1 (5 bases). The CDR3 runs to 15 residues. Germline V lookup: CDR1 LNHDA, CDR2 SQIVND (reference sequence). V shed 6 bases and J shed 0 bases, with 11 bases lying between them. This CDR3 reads CASRKQATTNEKLFF. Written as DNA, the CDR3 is TGTGCCAGTAGGAAACAGGCTACAACTAATGAAAAACTGTTTTTT.

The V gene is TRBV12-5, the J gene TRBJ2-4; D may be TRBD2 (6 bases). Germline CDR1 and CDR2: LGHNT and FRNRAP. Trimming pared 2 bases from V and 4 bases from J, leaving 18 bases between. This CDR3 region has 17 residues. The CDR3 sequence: CASGLKSLDLAKNIQYF. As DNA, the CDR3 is TGTGCTAGTGGTTTGAAGTCCCTTGATCTAGCGAAAAACATTCAGTACTTC.

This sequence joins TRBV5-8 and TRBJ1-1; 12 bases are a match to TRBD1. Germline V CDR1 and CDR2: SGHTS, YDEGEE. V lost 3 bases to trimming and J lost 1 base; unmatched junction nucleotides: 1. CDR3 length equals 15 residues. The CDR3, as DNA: TGTGCCAGCAGCTGGGGACAGGGGGCGAACACTGAAGCTTTCTTT. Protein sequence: CASSWGQGANTEAFF.

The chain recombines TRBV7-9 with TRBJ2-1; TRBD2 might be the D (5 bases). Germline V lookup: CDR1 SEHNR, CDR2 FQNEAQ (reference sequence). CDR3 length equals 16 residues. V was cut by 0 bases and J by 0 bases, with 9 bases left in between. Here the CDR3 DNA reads TGTGCCAGCAGCTTAGCGCGGCTAGCCTCCTACAATGAGCAGTTCTTC. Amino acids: CASSLARLASYNEQFF.

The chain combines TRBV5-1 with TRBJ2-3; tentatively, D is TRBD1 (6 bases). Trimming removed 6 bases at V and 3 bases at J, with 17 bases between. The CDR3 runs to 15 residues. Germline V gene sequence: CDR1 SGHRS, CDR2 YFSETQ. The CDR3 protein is CASNMIQGITDTQYF. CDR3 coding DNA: TGCGCCAGCAACATGATACAGGGTATTACAGATACGCAGTATTTT. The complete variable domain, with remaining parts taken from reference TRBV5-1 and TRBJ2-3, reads KAGVTQTPRYLIKTRGQQVTLSCSPISGHRSVSWYQQTPGQGLQFLFEYFSETQRNKGNFPGRFSGRQFSNSRSEMNVSTLELGDSALYLCASNMIQGITDTQYFGPGTRLTVL.

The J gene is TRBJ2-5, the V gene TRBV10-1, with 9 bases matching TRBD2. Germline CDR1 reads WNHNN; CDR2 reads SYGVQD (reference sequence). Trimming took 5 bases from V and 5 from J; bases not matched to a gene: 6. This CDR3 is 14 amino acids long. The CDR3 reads CASSQREAGETQYF. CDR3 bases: TGCGCCAGCAGTCAGCGGGAGGCCGGGGAGACCCAGTACTTC.

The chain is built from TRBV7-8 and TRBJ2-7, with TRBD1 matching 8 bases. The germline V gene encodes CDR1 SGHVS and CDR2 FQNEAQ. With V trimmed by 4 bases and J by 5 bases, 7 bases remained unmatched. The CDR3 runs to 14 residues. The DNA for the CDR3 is TGTGCCAGCAGCTCAGTAACAGGGGGTCACGAGCAGTACTTC. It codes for CASSSVTGGHEQYF.

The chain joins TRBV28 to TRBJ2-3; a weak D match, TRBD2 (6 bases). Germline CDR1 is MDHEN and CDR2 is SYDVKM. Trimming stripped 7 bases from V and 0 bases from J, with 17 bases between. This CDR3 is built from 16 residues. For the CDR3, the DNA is TGTGCCAGCACCTCTCTCGGGAGAGCTAGCACAGATACGCAGTATTTT. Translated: CASTSLGRASTDTQYF.

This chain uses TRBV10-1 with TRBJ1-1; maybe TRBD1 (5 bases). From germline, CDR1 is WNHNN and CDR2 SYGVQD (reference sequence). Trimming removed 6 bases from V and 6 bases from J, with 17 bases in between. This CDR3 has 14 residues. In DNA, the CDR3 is TGCGCCAGCAGGCGCCGGGACGGGGAGGCTGAAGCTTTCTTT. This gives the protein CASRRRDGEAEAFF.

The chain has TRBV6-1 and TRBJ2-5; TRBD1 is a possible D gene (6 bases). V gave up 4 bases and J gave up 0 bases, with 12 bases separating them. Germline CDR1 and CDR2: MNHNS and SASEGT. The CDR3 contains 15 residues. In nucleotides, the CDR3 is TGTGCCAGCAGTGCCGTACAGGGCCACCAAGAGACCCAGTACTTC. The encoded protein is CASSAVQGHQETQYF.

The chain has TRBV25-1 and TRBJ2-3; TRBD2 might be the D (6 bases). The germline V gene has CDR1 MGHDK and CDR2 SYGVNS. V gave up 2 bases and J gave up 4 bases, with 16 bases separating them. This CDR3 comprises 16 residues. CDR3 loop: CASSEKGGIQADTQYF. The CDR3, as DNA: TGTGCCAGCAGTGAAAAGGGCGGGATCCAGGCAGATACGCAGTATTTT.

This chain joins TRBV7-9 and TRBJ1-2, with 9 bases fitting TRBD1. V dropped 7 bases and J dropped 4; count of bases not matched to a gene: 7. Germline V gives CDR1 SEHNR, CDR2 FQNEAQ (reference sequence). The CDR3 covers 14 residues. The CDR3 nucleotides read TGTGCCAGCACCCACAGGGGGCACGTCTATGGCTACACCTTC. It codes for CASTHRGHVYGYTF.

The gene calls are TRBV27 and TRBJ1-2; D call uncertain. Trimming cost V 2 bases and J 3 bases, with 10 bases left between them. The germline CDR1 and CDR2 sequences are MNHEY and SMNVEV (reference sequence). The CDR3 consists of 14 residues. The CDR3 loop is CASSLKQYHYGYTF. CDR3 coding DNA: TGTGCCAGCAGTTTAAAACAGTACCACTATGGCTACACCTTC.

The CDR3 sequence is CASSQGDRDNTEAFF. The CDR3 DNA sequence: TGCGCCAGCAGCCAAGGCGACAGGGATAACACTGAAGCTTTCTTT. V usage is TRBV5-1 and J usage is TRBJ1-1; 7 positions match TRBD1. The CDR3 is 15 residues long. Per the germline V gene, CDR1 is SGHRS and CDR2 is YFSETQ. J lost 2 bases, V lost 4 bases, and 8 bases had no gene match.

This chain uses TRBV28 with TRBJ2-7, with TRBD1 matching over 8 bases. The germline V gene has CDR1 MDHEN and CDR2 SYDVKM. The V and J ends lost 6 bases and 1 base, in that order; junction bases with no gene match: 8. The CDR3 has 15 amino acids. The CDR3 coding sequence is TGTGCCAGCAGACCCAAGACAGGGGCTTCCTACGAGCAGTACTTC. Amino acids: CASRPKTGASYEQYF.

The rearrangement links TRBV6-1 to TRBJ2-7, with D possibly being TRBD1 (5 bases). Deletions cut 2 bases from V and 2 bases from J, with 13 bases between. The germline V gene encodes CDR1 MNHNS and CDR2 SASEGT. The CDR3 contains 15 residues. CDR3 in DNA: TGTGCCAGCAGTGAATACGGACCAGGGACCTACGAGCAGTACTTC. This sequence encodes CASSEYGPGTYEQYF.

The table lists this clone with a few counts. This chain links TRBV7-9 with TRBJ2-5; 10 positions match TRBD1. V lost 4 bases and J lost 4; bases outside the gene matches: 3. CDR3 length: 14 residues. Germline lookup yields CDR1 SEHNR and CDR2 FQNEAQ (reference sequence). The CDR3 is CASSSRTGGETQYF. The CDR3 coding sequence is TGTGCCAGCAGCTCTAGGACAGGGGGAGAGACCCAGTACTTC.

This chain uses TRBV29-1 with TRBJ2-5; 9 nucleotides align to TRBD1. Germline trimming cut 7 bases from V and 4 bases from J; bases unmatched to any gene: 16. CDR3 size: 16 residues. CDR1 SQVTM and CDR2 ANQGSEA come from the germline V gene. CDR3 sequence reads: CSALLRDRAGGETQYF. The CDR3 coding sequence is TGCAGCGCCCTTTTAAGGGACAGGGCGGGCGGAGAGACCCAGTACTTC.